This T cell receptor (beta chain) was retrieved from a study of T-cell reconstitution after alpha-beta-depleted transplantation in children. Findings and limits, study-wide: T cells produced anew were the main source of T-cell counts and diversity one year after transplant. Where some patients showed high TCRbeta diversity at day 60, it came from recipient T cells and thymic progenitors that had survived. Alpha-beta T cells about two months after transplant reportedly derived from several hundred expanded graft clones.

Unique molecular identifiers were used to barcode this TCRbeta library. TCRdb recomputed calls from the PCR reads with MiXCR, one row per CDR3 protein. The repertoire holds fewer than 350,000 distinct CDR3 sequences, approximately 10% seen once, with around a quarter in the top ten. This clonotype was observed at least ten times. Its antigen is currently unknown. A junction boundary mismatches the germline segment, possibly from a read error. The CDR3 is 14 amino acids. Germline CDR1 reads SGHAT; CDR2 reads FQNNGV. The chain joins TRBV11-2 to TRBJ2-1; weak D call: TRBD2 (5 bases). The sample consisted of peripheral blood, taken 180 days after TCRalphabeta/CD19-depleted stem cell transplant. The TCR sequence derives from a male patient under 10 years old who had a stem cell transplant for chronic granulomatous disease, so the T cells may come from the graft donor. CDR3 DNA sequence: TGTGCCAGCAGCTTAGATCGACGAGTAGCGCCCCCGGTCTTC. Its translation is CASSLDRRVAPPVF.